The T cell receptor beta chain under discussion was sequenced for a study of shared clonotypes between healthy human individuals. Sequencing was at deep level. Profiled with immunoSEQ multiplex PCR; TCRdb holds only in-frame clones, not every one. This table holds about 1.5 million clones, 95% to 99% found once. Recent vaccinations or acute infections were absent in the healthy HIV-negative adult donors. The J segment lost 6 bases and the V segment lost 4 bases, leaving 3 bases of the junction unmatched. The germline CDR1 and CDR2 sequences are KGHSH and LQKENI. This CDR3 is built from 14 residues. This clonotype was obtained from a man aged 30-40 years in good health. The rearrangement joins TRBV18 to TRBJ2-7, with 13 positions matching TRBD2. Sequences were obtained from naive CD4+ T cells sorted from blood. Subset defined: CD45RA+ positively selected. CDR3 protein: CASSQGLAGSEQYF. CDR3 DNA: TGTGCCAGCTCACAGGGACTAGCGGGATCCGAGCAGTACTTC.